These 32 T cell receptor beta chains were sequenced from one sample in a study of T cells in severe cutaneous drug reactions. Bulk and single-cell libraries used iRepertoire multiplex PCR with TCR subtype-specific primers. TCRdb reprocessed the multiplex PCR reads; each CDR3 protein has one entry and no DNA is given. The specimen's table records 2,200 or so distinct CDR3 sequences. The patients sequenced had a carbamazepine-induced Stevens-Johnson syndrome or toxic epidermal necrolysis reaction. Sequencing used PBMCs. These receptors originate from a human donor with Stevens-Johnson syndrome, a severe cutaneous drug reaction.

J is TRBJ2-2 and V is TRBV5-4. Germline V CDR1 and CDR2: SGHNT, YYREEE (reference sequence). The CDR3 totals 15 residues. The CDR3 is CASSQKTQNTGELFF.

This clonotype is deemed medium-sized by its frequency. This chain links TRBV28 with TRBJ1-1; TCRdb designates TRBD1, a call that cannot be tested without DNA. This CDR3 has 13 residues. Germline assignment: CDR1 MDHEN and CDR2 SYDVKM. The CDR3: CASSLVTATEAFF. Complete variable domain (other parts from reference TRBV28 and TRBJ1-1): DVKVTQSSRYLVKRTGEKVFLECVQDMDHENMFWYRQDPGLGLRLIYFSYDVKMKEKGDIPEGYSVSREKKERFSLILESASTNQTSMYLCASSLVTATEAFFGQGTRLTVV.

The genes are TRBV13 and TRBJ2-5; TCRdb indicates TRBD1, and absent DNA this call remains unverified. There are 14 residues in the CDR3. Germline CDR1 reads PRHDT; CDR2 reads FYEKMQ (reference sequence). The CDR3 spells CASSLTGGGETQYF. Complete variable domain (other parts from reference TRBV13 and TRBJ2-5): AAGVIQSPRHLIKEKRETATLKCYPIPRHDTVYWYQQGPGQDPQFLISFYEKMQSDKGSIPDRFSAQQFSDYHSELNMSSLELGDSALYFCASSLTGGGETQYFGPGTRLLVL.

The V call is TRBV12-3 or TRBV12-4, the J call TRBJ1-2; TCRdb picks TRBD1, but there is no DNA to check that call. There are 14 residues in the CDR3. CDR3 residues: CASSDRQGEYGYTF.

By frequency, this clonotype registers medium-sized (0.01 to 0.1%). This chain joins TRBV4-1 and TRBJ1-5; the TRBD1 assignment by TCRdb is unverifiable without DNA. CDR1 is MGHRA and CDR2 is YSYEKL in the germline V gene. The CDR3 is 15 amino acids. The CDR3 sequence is CASSQDSQGNQPQHF.

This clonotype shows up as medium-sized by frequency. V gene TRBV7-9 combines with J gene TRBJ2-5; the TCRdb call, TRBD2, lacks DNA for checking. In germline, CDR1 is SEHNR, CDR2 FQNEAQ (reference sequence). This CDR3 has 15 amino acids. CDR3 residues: CASSLVGQKGETQYF. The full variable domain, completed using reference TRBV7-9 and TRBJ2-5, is DTGVSQNPRHKITKRGQNVTFRCDPISEHNRLYWYRQTLGQGPEFLTYFQNEAQLEKSRLLSDRFSAERPKGSFSTLEIQRTEQGDSAMYLCASSLVGQKGETQYFGPGTRLLVL.

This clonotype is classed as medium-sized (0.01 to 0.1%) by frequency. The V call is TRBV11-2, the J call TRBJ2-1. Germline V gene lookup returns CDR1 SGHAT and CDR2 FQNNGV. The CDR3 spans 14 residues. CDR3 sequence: CASSPSGTYNEQFF.

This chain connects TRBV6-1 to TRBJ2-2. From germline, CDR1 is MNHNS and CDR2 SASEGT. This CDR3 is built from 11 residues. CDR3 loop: CASRNAGELFF.

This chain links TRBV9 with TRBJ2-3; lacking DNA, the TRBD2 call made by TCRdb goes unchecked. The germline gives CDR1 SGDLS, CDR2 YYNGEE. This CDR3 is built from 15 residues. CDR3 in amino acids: CASSLSGTYVNTQYF. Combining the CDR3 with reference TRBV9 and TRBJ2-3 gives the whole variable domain DSGVTQTPKHLITATGQRVTLRCSPRSGDLSVYWYQQSLDQGLQFLIQYYNGEERAKGNILERFSAQQFPDLHSELNLSSLELGDSALYFCASSLSGTYVNTQYFGPGTRLTVL.

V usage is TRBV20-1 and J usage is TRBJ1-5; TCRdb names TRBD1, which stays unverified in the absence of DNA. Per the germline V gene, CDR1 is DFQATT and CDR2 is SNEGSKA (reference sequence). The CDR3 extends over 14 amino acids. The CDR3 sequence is CSVPPTAGNQPQHF.

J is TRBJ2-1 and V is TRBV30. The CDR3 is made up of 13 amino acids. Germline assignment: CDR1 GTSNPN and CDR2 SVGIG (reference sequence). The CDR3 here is CAWSSGAYNEQFF.

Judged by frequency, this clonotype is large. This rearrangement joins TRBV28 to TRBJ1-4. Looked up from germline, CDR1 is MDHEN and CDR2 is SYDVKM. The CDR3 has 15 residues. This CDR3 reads CASSKWEATNEKLFF.

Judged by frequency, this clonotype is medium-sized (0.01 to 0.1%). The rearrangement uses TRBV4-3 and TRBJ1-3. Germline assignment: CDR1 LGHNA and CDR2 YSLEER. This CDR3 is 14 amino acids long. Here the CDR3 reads CASSPVEGGNTIYF.

The CDR3 is CASRQTLTGLGVSYEQYF. V gene TRBV28 combines with J gene TRBJ2-7; TCRdb reports TRBD1, a call that lacks DNA to check it against. This CDR3 has 18 amino acids. Per the germline V gene, CDR1 is MDHEN and CDR2 is SYDVKM. Variable domain in full (rest from reference TRBV28 and TRBJ2-7): DVKVTQSSRYLVKRTGEKVFLECVQDMDHENMFWYRQDPGLGLRLIYFSYDVKMKEKGDIPEGYSVSREKKERFSLILESASTNQTSMYLCASRQTLTGLGVSYEQYFGPGTRLTVT.

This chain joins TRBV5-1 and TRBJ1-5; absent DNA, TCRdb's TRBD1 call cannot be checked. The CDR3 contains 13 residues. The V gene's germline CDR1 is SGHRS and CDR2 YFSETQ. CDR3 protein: CASSYTPGQPQHF. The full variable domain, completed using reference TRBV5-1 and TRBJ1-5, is KAGVTQTPRYLIKTRGQQVTLSCSPISGHRSVSWYQQTPGQGLQFLFEYFSETQRNKGNFPGRFSGRQFSNSRSEMNVSTLELGDSALYLCASSYTPGQPQHFGDGTRLSIL.

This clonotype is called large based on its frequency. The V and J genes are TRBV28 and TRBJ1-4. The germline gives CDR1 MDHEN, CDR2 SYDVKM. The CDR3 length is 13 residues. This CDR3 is CASSLGPNEKLFF.

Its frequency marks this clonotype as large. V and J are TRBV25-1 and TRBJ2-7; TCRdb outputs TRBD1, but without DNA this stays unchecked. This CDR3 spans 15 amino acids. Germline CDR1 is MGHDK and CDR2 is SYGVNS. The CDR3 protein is CASSDPGVTSYEQYF.

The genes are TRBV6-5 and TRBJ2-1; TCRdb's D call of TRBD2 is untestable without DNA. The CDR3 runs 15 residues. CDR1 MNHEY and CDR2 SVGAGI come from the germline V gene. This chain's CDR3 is CASSYSPGGLNEQFF.

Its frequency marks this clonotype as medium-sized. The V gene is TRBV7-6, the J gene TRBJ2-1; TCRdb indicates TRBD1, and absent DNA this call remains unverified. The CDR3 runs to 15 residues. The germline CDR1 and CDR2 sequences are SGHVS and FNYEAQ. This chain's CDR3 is CASSSPGQSYNEQFF. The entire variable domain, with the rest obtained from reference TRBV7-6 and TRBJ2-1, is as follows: GAGVSQSPRYKVTKRGQDVALRCDPISGHVSLYWYRQALGQGPEFLTYFNYEAQQDKSGLPNDRFSAERPEGSISTLTIQRTEQRDSAMYRCASSSPGQSYNEQFFGPGTRLTVL.

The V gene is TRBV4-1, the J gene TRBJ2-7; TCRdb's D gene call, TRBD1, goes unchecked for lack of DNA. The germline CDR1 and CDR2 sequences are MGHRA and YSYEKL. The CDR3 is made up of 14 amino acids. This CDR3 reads CASSHERGAYEQYF.

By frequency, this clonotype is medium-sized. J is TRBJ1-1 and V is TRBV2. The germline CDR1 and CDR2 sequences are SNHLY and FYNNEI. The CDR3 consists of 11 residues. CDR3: CASNFEIEAFF.

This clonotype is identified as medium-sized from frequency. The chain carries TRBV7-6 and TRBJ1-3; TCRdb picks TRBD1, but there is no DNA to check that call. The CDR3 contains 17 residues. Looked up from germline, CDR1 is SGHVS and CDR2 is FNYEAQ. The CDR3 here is CASSLVDSLNSGNTIYF.

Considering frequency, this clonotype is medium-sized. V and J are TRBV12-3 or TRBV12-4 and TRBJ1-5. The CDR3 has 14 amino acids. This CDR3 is CASSLSSYNQPQHF.

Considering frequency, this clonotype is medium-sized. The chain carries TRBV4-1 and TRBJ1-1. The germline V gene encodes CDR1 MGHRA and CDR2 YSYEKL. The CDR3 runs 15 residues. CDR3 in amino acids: CASTTFGRVNTEAFF.

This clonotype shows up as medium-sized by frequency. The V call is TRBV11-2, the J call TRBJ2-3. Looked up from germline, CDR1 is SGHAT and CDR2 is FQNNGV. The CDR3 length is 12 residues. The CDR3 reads CASSYHTDTQYF.

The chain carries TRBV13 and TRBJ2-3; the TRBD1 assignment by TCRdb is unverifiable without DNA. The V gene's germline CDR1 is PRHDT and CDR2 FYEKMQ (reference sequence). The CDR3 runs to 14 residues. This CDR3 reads CASSFPGGWDTQYF.

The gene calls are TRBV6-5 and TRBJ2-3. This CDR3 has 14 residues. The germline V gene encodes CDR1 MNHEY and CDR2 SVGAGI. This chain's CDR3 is CASSYLPSTDTQYF.

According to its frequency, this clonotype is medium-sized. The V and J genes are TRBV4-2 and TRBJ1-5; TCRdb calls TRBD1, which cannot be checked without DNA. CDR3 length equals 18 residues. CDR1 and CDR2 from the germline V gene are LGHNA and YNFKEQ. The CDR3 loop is CASSQDYQGTYSNQPQHF.

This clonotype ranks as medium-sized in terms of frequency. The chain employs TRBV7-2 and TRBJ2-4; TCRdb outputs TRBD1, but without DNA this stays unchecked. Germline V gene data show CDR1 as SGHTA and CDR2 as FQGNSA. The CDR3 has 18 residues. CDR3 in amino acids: CASSFPRDIDLAKNIQYF.

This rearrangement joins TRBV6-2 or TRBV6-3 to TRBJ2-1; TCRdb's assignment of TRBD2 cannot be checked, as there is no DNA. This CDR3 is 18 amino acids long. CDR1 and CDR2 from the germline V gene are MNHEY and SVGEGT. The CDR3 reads CASSPELDRASGGNEQFF.

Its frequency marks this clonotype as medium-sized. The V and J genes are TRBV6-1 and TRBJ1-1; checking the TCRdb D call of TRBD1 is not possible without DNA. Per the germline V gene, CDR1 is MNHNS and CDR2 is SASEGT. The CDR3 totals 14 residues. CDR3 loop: CASRSPPGGSEAFF.

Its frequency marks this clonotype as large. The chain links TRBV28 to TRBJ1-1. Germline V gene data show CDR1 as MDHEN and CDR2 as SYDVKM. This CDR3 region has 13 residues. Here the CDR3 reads CASSLGSNTEAFF.